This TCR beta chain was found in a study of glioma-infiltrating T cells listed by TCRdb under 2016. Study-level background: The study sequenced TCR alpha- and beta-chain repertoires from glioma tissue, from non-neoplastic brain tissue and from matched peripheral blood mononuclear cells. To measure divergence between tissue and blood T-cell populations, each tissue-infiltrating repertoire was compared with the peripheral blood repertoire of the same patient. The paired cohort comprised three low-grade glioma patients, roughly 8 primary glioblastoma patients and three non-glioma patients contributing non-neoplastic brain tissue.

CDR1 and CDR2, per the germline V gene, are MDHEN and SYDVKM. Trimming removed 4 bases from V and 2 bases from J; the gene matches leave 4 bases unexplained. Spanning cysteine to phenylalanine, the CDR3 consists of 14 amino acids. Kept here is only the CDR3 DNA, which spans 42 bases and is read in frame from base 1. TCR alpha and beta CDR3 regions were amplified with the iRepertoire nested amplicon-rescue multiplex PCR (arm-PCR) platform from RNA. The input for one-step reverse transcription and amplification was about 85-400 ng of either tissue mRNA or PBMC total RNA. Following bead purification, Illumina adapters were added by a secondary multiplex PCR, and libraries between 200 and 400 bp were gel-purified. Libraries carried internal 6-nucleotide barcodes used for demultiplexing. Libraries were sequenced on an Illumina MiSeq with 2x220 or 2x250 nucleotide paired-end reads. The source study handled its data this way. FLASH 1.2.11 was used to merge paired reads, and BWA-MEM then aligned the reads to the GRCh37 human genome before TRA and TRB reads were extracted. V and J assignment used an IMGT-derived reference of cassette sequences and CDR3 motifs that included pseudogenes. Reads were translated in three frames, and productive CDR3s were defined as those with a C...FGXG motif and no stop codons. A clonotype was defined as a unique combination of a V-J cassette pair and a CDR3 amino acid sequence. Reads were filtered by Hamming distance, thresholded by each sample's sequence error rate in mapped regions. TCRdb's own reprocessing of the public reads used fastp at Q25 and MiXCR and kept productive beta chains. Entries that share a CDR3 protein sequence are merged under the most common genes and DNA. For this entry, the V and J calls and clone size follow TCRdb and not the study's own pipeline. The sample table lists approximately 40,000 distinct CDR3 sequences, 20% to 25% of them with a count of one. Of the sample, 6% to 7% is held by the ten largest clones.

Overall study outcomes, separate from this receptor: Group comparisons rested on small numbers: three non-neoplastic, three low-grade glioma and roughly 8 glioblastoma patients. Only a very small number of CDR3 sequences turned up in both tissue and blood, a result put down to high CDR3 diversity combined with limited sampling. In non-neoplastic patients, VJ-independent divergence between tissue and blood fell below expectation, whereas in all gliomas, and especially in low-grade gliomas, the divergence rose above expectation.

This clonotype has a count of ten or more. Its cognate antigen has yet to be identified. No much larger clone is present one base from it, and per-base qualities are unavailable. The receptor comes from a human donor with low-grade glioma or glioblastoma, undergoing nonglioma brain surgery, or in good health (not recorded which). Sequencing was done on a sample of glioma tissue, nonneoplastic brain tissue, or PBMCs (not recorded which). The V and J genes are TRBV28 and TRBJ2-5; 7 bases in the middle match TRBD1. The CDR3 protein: CASSSPGQQETQYF. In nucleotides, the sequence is TGTGCCAGCAGTTCACCGGGACAGCAAGAGACCCAGTACTTC.